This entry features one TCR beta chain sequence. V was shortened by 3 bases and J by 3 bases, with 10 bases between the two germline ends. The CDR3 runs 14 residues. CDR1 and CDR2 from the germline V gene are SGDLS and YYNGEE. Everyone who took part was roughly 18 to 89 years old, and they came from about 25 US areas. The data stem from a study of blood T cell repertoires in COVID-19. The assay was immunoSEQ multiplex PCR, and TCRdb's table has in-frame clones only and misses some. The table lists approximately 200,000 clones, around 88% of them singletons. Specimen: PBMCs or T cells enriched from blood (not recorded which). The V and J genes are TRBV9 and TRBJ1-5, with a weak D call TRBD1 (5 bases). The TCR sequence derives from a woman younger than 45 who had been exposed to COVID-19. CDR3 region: CASSAPGANQPQHF. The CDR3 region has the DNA TGTGCCAGCAGCGCCCCTGGGGCCAATCAGCCCCAGCATTTT. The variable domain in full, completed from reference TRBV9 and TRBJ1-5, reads DSGVTQTPKHLITATGQRVTLRCSPRSGDLSVYWYQQSLDQGLQFLIQYYNGEERAKGNILERFSAQQFPDLHSELNLSSLELGDSALYFCASSAPGANQPQHFGDGTRLSIL.